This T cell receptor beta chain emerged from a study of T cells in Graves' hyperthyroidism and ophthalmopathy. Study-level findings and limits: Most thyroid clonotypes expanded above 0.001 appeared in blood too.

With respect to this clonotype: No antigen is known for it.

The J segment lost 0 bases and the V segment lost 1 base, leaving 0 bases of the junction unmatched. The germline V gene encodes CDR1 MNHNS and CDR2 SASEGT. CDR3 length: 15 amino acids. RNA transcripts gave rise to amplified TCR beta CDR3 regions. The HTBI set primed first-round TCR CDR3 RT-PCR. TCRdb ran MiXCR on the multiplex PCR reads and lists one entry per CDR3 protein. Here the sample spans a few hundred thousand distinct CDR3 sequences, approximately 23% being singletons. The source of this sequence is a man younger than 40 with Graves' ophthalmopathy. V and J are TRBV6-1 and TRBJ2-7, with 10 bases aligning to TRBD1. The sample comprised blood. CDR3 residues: CASSEGTGGSYEQYF. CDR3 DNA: TGTGCCAGCAGTGAAGGGACAGGGGGCTCCTACGAGCAGTACTTC.